The rows below give T cell receptor beta chains drawn from one sample of a study of T cell changes during pregnancy in multiple sclerosis. TCRdb's copy holds only in-frame clones and misses some; the assay was immunoSEQ multiplex PCR. Altogether 40,000 or so clones are present, under 95% being singletons, with the ten largest covering roughly 5%. This material consisted of CD8+ T cells from peripheral blood mononuclear cells, taken in the third trimester of pregnancy. The receptors here all came from a female donor with multiple sclerosis, enrolled in a pregnancy study. Each CDR3 is given with its conserved first and last residue. A D gene is named only where the DNA matches it firmly. A clone size is listed for some rows: how often the clone was seen (once, few, many), or a class if it is expanded.

TRBJ2-3	.	TRBV19	.	TGTGCCAGTAGTATAGACAGGTCCACAGATACGCAGTATTTT	CASSIDRSTDTQYF
TRBJ1-1	.	TRBV19	TRBD1	TGTGCCAGTAGTCCCATGGCAGGGGGCCGGACTGAAGCTTTCTTT	CASSPMAGGRTEAFF
TRBJ2-1	.	TRBV21-1	.	TGTGCCAGCAGCATGGAATCTCCGGGACTAGCGGGAAAAAATGAGCAGTTCTTC	CASSMESPGLAGKNEQFF
TRBJ2-2	.	TRBV27	.	TGTGCCAGTTCCGACGGAGCTAACACCGGGGAGCTGTTTTTT	CASSDGANTGELFF
TRBJ1-5	.	TRBV5-1	.	TGCGCCAGCAGCGCGGACAGTTCCGTAAATCAGCCCCAGCATTTT	CASSADSSVNQPQHF
TRBJ2-3	.	TRBV5-4	.	TGTGCCAGCAGGGGGGACTCAGGGGGATATACGCAGTATTTT	CASRGDSGGYTQYF
TRBJ1-1	.	TRBV4-1	TRBD1	TGCGCCAGCAGCCAAAGGGCAGGGGGCGATCTCTATGAAGCTTTCTTT	CASSQRAGGDLYEAFF
TRBJ2-1	.	TRBV28	TRBD1	TGTGCCAGCAAGAAGATCCGGGACAGTAACAGGAATGAGCAGTTCTTC	CASKKIRDSNRNEQFF
TRBJ2-1	.	TRBV7-9	TRBD2	TGTGCCAGCAGCCTAGGACTAGCGGGACTAAATGAGCAGTTCTTC	CASSLGLAGLNEQFF
TRBJ2-7	.	TRBV29-1	TRBD1	TGCAGCGTCCGTGGGGACAGTCTCTACGAGCAGTACTTC	CSVRGDSLYEQYF
TRBJ1-1	.	TRBV5-6	.	TGTGCCAGCAGCTTGGCCGGAGGGGTTGGCAACACTGAAGCTTTCTTT	CASSLAGGVGNTEAFF
TRBJ2-7	.	TRBV7-2	.	TGTGCCAGCAGCTTCCACTTATTTTACGAGCAGTACTTC	CASSFHLFYEQYF
TRBJ2-1	.	TRBV6-1	TRBD2	TGTGCCAGCAGTGAAGTAGCGGGCTCCTACAATGAGCAGTTCTTC	CASSEVAGSYNEQFF
TRBJ2-7	once	TRBV4-3	TRBD1	TGCGCCTCCTCGGACAGGCGAACATTGGGGGAGCAGTACTTC	CASSDRRTLGEQYF
TRBJ2-2	.	TRBV27	TRBD1	TGTGCCAGCATGACAGGGGACGCCGGGGAGCTGTTTTTT	CASMTGDAGELFF
TRBJ1-1	.	TRBV19	.	TGTGCCAGTAGTCTAACCTTGAACACTGAAGCTTTCTTT	CASSLTLNTEAFF
TRBJ2-1	.	TRBV30	.	TGTGCCTGGACGGGCGGGGCCGACGATGAGCAGTTCTTC	CAWTGGADDEQFF
TRBJ2-3	once	TRBV28	TRBD2	TGTGCCAGCAGTACCCGACTAGCGGAAAGCACAGATACGCAGTATTTT	CASSTRLAESTDTQYF
TRBJ2-7	.	TRBV19	TRBD1	TGTGCCAGTAGTATCGGACAGGGGGCCTACGAGCAGTACTTC	CASSIGQGAYEQYF
TRBJ2-1	.	TRBV12-2	.	TGTGCAAGTCGCTTATTGTTCCTAGCGCGTGTGAGCTCCTACAATGAGCAGTTCTTC	CASRLLFLARVSSYNEQFF
TRBJ1-3	.	TRBV27	.	TGTGCCAGCAGGTCTAGGGAGTCTGGAAACACCATATATTTT	CASRSRESGNTIYF
TRBJ2-7	once	TRBV14	TRBD2	TGTGCCAGCAGCCGGGGACTAGCGGGAGGTAAAAACGAGCAGTACTTC	CASSRGLAGGKNEQYF
TRBJ2-1	.	TRBV6-5	.	TGTGCCAGCAGTTACGCGTCAACTAACAATGAGCAGTTCTTC	CASSYASTNNEQFF
TRBJ1-3	.	TRBV4-1	TRBD1	TGCGCCAGCGCAGGGGGCTCTGGAAACACCATATATTTT	CASAGGSGNTIYF
TRBJ2-1	.	TRBV7-3	.	TGTGCCAGCAGCTTGGCGGACAGTCGAGAGCAGTTCTTC	CASSLADSREQFF
TRBJ1-2	.	TRBV28	TRBD1	TGTGCCAGCAGCGCATACGACAGGGGGCGCGGGGACTATGGCTACACCTTC	CASSAYDRGRGDYGYTF
TRBJ1-5	once	TRBV27	.	TGTGCCAGCAGTTTATCGGGGCTTGGGGGCAATCAGCCCCAGCATTTT	CASSLSGLGGNQPQHF
TRBJ2-5	.	TRBV28	.	TGTGCCAGCAGTTCCCAGGGGACGCAAGAGACCCAGTACTTC	CASSSQGTQETQYF
TRBJ1-6	.	TRBV6-6	TRBD1	TGTGCCACCGTGGACAGGCGGAATTCACCCCTCCACTTT	CATVDRRNSPLHF
TRBJ2-7	.	TRBV9	TRBD2	TGTGCCAGCAGCGTAGGGGGACTAGCGAGCCCCTACGAGCAGTACTTC	CASSVGGLASPYEQYF
TRBJ1-2	.	TRBV19	TRBD1	TGTGCCAGTACCCCTGGGACAGCCCATTATGGCTACACCTTC	CASTPGTAHYGYTF
TRBJ2-7	.	TRBV11-3	TRBD1	TGTGCCAGCAGCTTAAAAGAGTTTAGGGGGCATGCGTACGAGCAGTACTTC	CASSLKEFRGHAYEQYF
TRBJ1-2	.	TRBV19	TRBD1	TGTGCCAGTAGTCCGGGACAGGGAAAGAAATGGGGCTACACCTTC	CASSPGQGKKWGYTF
TRBJ1-5	.	TRBV28	.	TGTGCCAGCAGACCCCTTACGCCGGGGGAAAATCAGCCCCAGCATTTT	CASRPLTPGENQPQHF
TRBJ2-1	.	TRBV28	.	TGTGCCAGCAGTTTGGGGGGTTCCGAGCAGTTCTTC	CASSLGGSEQFF
TRBJ1-2	.	TRBV18	TRBD1	TGTGCCAGCTCACCACCGGGACAGCTCTTGGGGAACTATGGCTACACCTTC	CASSPPGQLLGNYGYTF
TRBJ2-5	.	TRBV7-9	TRBD1	TGTGCCAGCAGCCAACGAACAGGGGGCGTAGAAGAGACCCAGTACTTC	CASSQRTGGVEETQYF
TRBJ1-5	.	TRBV28	.	TGTGCCAGCAGTCCCGGAACAGGGAGCAATCAGCCCCAGCATTTT	CASSPGTGSNQPQHF
TRBJ1-2	once	TRBV10-3	TRBD1	TGTGCCATCAGTACGACAGGGGGCCTTCTGGGCTACACCTTC	CAISTTGGLLGYTF
TRBJ2-7	.	TRBV5-8	.	TGTGCCAGCAGTATGGGCCGGGGGAGGTCCCTGAACTACGAGCAGTACTTC	CASSMGRGRSLNYEQYF
TRBJ2-1	.	TRBV7-6	TRBD1	TGTGCCAGCAGCTTAGCCCAGGGGACAGGGCATTTTGAGCAGTTCTTC	CASSLAQGTGHFEQFF
TRBJ1-5	.	TRBV2	TRBD1	TGTGCCAGCAGTGAAGACGGGGACAGGGGGGTGGATCAGCCCCAGCATTTT	CASSEDGDRGVDQPQHF
TRBJ1-5	.	TRBV21-1	.	TGTGCCAGCAGCATCTGCCCCGGGACAGCTACTAGCAATCAGCCCCAGCATTTT	CASSICPGTATSNQPQHF
TRBJ2-1	.	TRBV6-4	.	TGTGCCAGCAGTACCTACGACACGAATTCCTACAATGAGCAGTTCTTC	CASSTYDTNSYNEQFF
TRBJ1-1	.	TRBV28	TRBD1	TGTGCCAGCAGTTTTGTGAGGACAGGGACGTTCACTGAAGCTTTCTTT	CASSFVRTGTFTEAFF